Below, 20 T cell receptor beta chains from the same sample are listed, as sequenced in a study of T cells in localized non-small cell lung cancer. This table comes from immunoSEQ multiplex PCR, and its TCRdb copy is limited to in-frame clones, with some not included. Among 40,000 or so clones listed, approximately 81% were seen once. The source material was peripheral blood mononuclear cells, sampled before any cancer treatment. These receptor sequences come from a male donor older than 55 with stage II lung adenocarcinoma.

The rearrangement links TRBV4-3 to TRBJ1-1, with D maybe TRBD1 (5 bases). This CDR3 contains 17 residues. Trimming pared 0 bases from V and 5 bases from J, leaving 19 bases between. Germline values: CDR1 LGHNA, CDR2 YSLEER. CDR3 region: CASSQDGRDGRRTEAFF. DNA of the CDR3: TGCGCCAGCAGCCAAGATGGGCGGGACGGTAGAAGGACTGAAGCTTTCTTT.

J is TRBJ1-1 and V is TRBV19, with a weak D call TRBD1 (5 bases). Germline V gene data show CDR1 as LNHDA and CDR2 as SQIVND (reference sequence). V was trimmed by 9 bases and J by 1 base, leaving 18 bases between them. The CDR3 loop spans 15 amino acids. The CDR3 sequence is CASRDVRKRNTEAFF. CDR3 DNA sequence: TGTGCCAGCCGGGACGTAAGAAAAAGGAACACTGAAGCTTTCTTT.

The V gene is TRBV27, the J gene TRBJ2-7; D remains ambiguous. The CDR3 covers 17 residues. CDR1 and CDR2 (germline): MNHEY, SMNVEV (reference sequence). Trimming pared 3 bases from V and 0 bases from J, leaving 18 bases between. Here the CDR3 reads CASSFSPFTAGSYEQYF. The DNA of the CDR3 is TGTGCCAGCAGTTTTAGTCCTTTTACAGCAGGCTCCTACGAGCAGTACTTC.

The V call is TRBV2, the J call TRBJ1-5; maybe TRBD1 (6 bases). Germline V CDR1 and CDR2: SNHLY, FYNNEI. Trimming pared 6 bases from V and 2 bases from J, leaving 8 bases between. The CDR3 is 13 amino acids. CDR3 sequence (DNA): TGTGCCAGCAGATACAGGGGCAATCAGCCCCAGCATTTT. As protein: CASRYRGNQPQHF. Supplemented by reference TRBV2 and TRBJ1-5, the full variable domain reads EPEVTQTPSHQVTQMGQEVILRCVPISNHLYFYWYRQILGQKVEFLVSFYNNEISEKSEIFDDQFSVERPDGSNFTLKIRSTKLEDSAMYFCASRYRGNQPQHFGDGTRLSIL.

The chain joins TRBV13 to TRBJ2-3; D uncertain. The length of the CDR3 is 11 residues. Germline values: CDR1 PRHDT, CDR2 FYEKMQ (reference sequence). V dropped 5 bases and J dropped 5 bases, with 5 bases sitting between them. CDR3 DNA: TGTGCCAGCAGCGTGGGAGATACGCAGTATTTT. It specifies CASSVGDTQYF.

This chain connects TRBV25-1 to TRBJ1-1; 9 bases fit TRBD1. The CDR3 extends over 15 amino acids. Trimming cost V 1 base and J 5 bases; bases outside gene matches: 5. Germline CDR1 reads MGHDK; CDR2 reads SYGVNS. CDR3 amino acids: CASSESWTGVTEAFF. The CDR3 nucleotides read TGTGCCAGCAGTGAATCCTGGACAGGGGTGACTGAAGCTTTCTTT.

This clone was picked up one time. The chain is built from TRBV5-1 and TRBJ1-2; D might be TRBD1 (6 bases). This CDR3 comprises 14 residues. Germline CDR1 and CDR2: SGHRS and YFSETQ. Trimming took off 0 bases at V and 3 bases at J, with 9 bases between the two ends. The CDR3 sequence is CASSLVGGDYGYTF. The CDR3 region has the DNA TGCGCCAGCAGCTTGGTCGGGGGCGACTATGGCTACACCTTC. The variable domain in full, with the rest retrieved from reference TRBV5-1 and TRBJ1-2, is KAGVTQTPRYLIKTRGQQVTLSCSPISGHRSVSWYQQTPGQGLQFLFEYFSETQRNKGNFPGRFSGRQFSNSRSEMNVSTLELGDSALYLCASSLVGGDYGYTFGSGTRLTVV.

The genes are TRBV5-5 and TRBJ1-2; no reliable D call. V was shortened by 4 bases and J by 8 bases, with 18 bases between the two germline ends. There are 14 residues in the CDR3. The germline V gene has CDR1 SGHKS and CDR2 YYEKEE (reference sequence). The CDR3 bases are TGTGCCAGCAGCCTATCTTCTCCCGAGAGAGGCTACACCTTC. Its translation is CASSLSSPERGYTF.

This clone was seen just once. The V call is TRBV7-2, the J call TRBJ1-4; D remains unclear. This CDR3 has 14 amino acids. Germline CDR1 SGHTA, CDR2 FQGNSA. V was trimmed by 8 bases and J by 0 bases, leaving 10 bases between them. The chain's CDR3 is CASAALATNEKLFF. The DNA for the CDR3 is TGTGCCAGCGCAGCTCTTGCAACTAATGAAAAACTGTTTTTT.

The chain is built from TRBV30 and TRBJ1-6, with D possibly TRBD1 on 5 matching bases. This CDR3 comprises 13 residues. The V end was cut by 5 bases, the J end by 5 bases, with 10 bases between. Per the germline V gene, CDR1 is GTSNPN and CDR2 is SVGIG (reference sequence). The CDR3 is CAWAGGDNSPLHF. The CDR3 DNA reads TGTGCCTGGGCCGGGGGGGATAATTCACCCCTCCACTTT.

The chain has TRBV10-3 and TRBJ2-1, with 8 bases matching TRBD2. Germline V gene data show CDR1 as ENHRY and CDR2 as SYGVKD. J was trimmed by 4 bases and V by 10 bases; bases with no gene match: 6. This CDR3 is 13 amino acids long. The chain's CDR3 is CATTLAVYNEQFF. Here the CDR3 DNA reads TGTGCCACAACACTAGCGGTTTACAATGAGCAGTTCTTC.

V gene TRBV30 combines with J gene TRBJ2-1; TRBD2 agrees at 11 bases. Germline CDR1 reads GTSNPN; CDR2 reads SVGIG (reference sequence). The trim removed 4 bases at V and 5 bases at J, leaving 1 base unmatched. This CDR3 contains 13 residues. Here the CDR3 DNA reads TGTGCCTGGACGGGACTAGCGGACAATGAGCAGTTCTTC. It specifies CAWTGLADNEQFF.

This chain links TRBV6-4 with TRBJ2-1; 11 nucleotides agree with TRBD2. This CDR3 contains 18 residues. Trimming cost V 0 bases and J 9 bases; bases outside gene matches: 13. CDR1 is MRHNA and CDR2 is SNTAGT in the germline V gene. The CDR3 region has the DNA TGTGCCAGCAGTGACTCGACGGCTAGCGGGAGGCCTCGGGGTGAGCAGTTCTTC. Translating it yields CASSDSTASGRPRGEQFF.

This chain links TRBV29-1 with TRBJ1-1; D gene unclear. The ends were cut back, 7 bases at V and 1 base at J, with 10 bases in the middle. Germline-derived CDR1 and CDR2 are SQVTM and ANQGSEA. This CDR3 is built from 12 residues. CDR3 sequence: CSAKHGNTEAFF. DNA of the CDR3: TGCAGCGCAAAACACGGGAACACTGAAGCTTTCTTT.

V is TRBV6-4 and J is TRBJ2-1; 8 positions agree with TRBD1. Germline V gene sequence: CDR1 MRHNA, CDR2 SNTAGT. Trimming removed 10 bases from V and 10 bases from J; junction bases left unmatched: 9. The CDR3 sequence is 12 residues long. CDR3 DNA sequence: TGTGCCACCGGGACAGGCTTCGGGGAGCAGTTCTTC. As protein: CATGTGFGEQFF.

The V gene is TRBV19, the J gene TRBJ2-7; D is ambiguous. Germline-derived CDR1 and CDR2 are LNHDA and SQIVND (reference sequence). The V end lost 6 bases, the J end lost 6 bases, and 12 bases lay between the germline ends. The CDR3 consists of 12 residues. CDR3 in DNA: TGTGCCAGTAGATCCCCCCTGGGCGAGCAGTACTTC. This codes for CASRSPLGEQYF.

The V gene is TRBV28, the J gene TRBJ1-1; no clear D gene. V gave up 6 bases and J gave up 0 bases, with 11 bases separating them. The CDR3 contains 14 residues. CDR1 and CDR2 (germline): MDHEN, SYDVKM. CDR3 in DNA: TGTGCCAGCAGCCAGGAGCGCCTGAACACTGAAGCTTTCTTT. It yields the protein CASSQERLNTEAFF. The full variable domain, with the rest looked up from reference TRBV28 and TRBJ1-1, is DVKVTQSSRYLVKRTGEKVFLECVQDMDHENMFWYRQDPGLGLRLIYFSYDVKMKEKGDIPEGYSVSREKKERFSLILESASTNQTSMYLCASSQERLNTEAFFGQGTRLTVV.

The CDR3 DNA reads as TGTGCCAGCAGCCAAGAGTACCGGGGTAACCTCCGAGAGACCCAGTACTTC. This codes for CASSQEYRGNLRETQYF. J is TRBJ2-5 and V is TRBV4-2; a possible D gene is TRBD2 (5 bases). Germline V gene sequence: CDR1 LGHNA, CDR2 YNFKEQ. There are 17 residues in the CDR3. The V gene lost 0 bases and the J gene lost 4 bases, with 18 bases spanning the gap.

This rearrangement joins TRBV7-2 to TRBJ2-3; the D call may be TRBD1 or TRBD2 (5 bases each). The ends were cut back, 5 bases at V and 9 bases at J, with 15 bases in the middle. Germline V lookup: CDR1 SGHTA, CDR2 FQGNSA. The CDR3 runs 13 residues. CDR3 amino acids: CASSPRGEGTQYF. The DNA of the CDR3 is TGTGCCAGCAGCCCGAGAGGGGAAGGAACGCAGTATTTT.

The V call is TRBV28, the J call TRBJ2-2; 7 nucleotides agree with TRBD1. The CDR3 covers 14 residues. The junction had 6 bases not matched to a gene; V was cut back by 5 bases and J by 6 bases. The V gene's germline CDR1 is MDHEN and CDR2 SYDVKM. The CDR3 DNA reads TGTGCCAGCAGTCGACAGGGACCAGCCGGGGAGCTGTTTTTT. Residues: CASSRQGPAGELFF.